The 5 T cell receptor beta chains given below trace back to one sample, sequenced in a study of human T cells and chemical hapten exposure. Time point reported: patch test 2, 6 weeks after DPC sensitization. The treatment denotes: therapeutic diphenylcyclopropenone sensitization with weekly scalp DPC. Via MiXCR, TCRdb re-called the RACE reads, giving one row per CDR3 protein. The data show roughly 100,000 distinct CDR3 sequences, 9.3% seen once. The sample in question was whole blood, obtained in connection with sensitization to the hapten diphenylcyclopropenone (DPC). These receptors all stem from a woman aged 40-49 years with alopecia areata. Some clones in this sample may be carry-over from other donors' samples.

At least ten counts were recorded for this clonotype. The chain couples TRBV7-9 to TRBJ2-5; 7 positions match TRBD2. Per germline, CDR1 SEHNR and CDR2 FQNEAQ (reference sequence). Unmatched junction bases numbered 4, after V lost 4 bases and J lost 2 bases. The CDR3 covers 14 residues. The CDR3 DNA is TGTGCCAGCAGCTCTAGGACTAGTCAAGAGACCCAGTACTTC. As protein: CASSSRTSQETQYF.

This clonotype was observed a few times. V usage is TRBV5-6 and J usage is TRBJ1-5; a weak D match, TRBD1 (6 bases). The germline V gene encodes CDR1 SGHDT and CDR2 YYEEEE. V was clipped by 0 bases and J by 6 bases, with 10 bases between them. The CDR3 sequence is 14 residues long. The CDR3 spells CASSLGLQGQPQHF. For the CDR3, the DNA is TGTGCCAGCAGCTTGGGCCTACAGGGTCAGCCCCAGCATTTT.

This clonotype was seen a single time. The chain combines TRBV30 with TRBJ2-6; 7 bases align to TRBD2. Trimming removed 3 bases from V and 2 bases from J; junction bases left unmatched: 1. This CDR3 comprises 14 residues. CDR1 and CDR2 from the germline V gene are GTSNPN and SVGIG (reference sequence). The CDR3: CAWSAGAGANVLTF. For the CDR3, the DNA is TGTGCCTGGAGCGCGGGAGCTGGGGCCAACGTCCTGACTTTC.

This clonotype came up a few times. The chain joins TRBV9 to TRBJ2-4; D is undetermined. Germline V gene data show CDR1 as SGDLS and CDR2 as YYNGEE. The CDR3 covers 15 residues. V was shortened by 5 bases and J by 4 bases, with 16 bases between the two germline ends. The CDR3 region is CASSVDASLKNIQYF. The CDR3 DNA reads TGTGCCAGCAGTGTCGACGCGTCTTTAAAAAACATTCAGTACTTC.

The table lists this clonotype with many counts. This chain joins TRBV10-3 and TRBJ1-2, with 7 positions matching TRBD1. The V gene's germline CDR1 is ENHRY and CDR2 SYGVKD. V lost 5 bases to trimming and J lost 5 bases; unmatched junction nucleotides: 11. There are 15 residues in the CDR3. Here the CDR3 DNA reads TGTGCCATCAGTTCCGACAGGGACTCCTGGTATGGCTACACCTTC. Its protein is CAISSDRDSWYGYTF.